This T cell receptor beta chain was documented in a study of Graves' ophthalmopathy and Graves' hyperthyroidism. The CDR3 contains 11 residues. Trimming left V 6 bases short and J 7 bases short, with 9 bases between. CDR1 SNHLY and CDR2 FYNNEI come from the germline V gene. The authors amplified TCR beta CDR3 regions, and they did so from RNA transcripts for repertoire sequencing. An initial RT-PCR round employing HTBI primers preceded a second-round multiplex PCR. TCRdb ran MiXCR on the multiplex PCR reads and lists one entry per CDR3 protein. Found here are about 210,000 distinct CDR3 sequences, less than 30% of them singletons; the top ten hold 9.1%. This clonotype was recorded a few times. The PBMCs had their origin in roughly 9.4 ml of fresh peripheral blood.

The rearrangement uses TRBV2 and TRBJ1-1, with D uncertain. What was sequenced was peripheral blood. This TCR was recovered from a man aged 50-59 years with Graves' ophthalmopathy. CDR3 sequence: CASSTDGEAFF. As DNA, the CDR3 is TGTGCCAGCAGCACGGACGGTGAAGCTTTCTTT.